Listed below are T cell receptor beta chains from one sample, sequenced in a study of blood T cells in healthy people across ages. MiXCR, run by TCRdb on the 5' RACE reads, gives a single entry per CDR3 protein. Of fewer than 1,000,000 distinct CDR3 sequences in the sample, roughly 46% are singletons; the top ten hold about a sixth. Sequencing input: blood. These receptors were obtained from a man aged 80 or over in good health. CDR3s include the opening cysteine and the closing phenylalanine or tryptophan. Fields, in order: V gene, J gene, clone size, D gene, CDR3 protein, CDR3 DNA. D genes are given only for firm matches. Size is omitted from some rows. Given values are once, few, many or a class for expanded clones.

TRBV6-6	TRBJ2-7	.	TRBD2	CASRPPPTSAQYEQYF	TGTGCCAGCAGACCCCCTCCGACTAGCGCACAATACGAGCAGTACTTC
TRBV7-2	TRBJ2-3	.	.	CASSLGGATTDTQYF	TGTGCCAGCAGCTTAGGGGGAGCTACCACAGATACGCAGTATTTT
TRBV11-2	TRBJ1-2	.	TRBD1	CASSLDLGTGGGYGYTF	TGTGCCAGCAGCTTAGATCTTGGGACAGGGGGCGGCTATGGCTACACCTTC
TRBV12-3/TRBV12-4	TRBJ2-1	few	TRBD1	CASGPGQAYNEQFF	TGTGCCAGCGGGCCGGGACAGGCTTACAATGAGCAGTTCTTC
TRBV5-1	TRBJ2-5	.	TRBD1	CASSAGTGPQETQYF	TGCGCCAGCAGCGCCGGGACAGGGCCGCAAGAGACCCAGTACTTC
TRBV11-2	TRBJ2-1	.	.	CASSLQVGGARDEQFF	TGTGCCAGCAGCTTACAGGTTGGGGGAGCGAGGGATGAGCAGTTCTTC
TRBV5-6	TRBJ1-5	few	.	CASSLFGERGNQPQHF	TGTGCCAGCAGCTTATTCGGGGAAAGGGGCAATCAGCCCCAGCATTTT
TRBV25-1	TRBJ2-5	few	TRBD1	CASSRPTGGTETQYF	TGTGCCAGCAGTAGGCCGACAGGGGGCACGGAGACCCAGTACTTC
TRBV20-1	TRBJ2-1	.	.	CSACPPRGATYNEQFF	TGCAGTGCTTGCCCCCCTCGCGGGGCTACCTACAATGAGCAGTTCTTC
TRBV9	TRBJ2-5	.	.	CASSGGPSRGETQYF	TGTGCCAGCAGCGGAGGCCCCTCAAGGGGCGAGACCCAGTACTTC
TRBV7-2	TRBJ2-1	few	TRBD2	CASSPDRASGSNEQFF	TGTGCCAGCAGCCCGGACCGAGCTAGCGGGAGCAATGAGCAGTTCTTC
TRBV15	TRBJ2-7	.	.	CATSRVVSGGEQYF	TGTGCCACCAGCAGAGTAGTGTCCGGGGGCGAGCAGTACTTC
TRBV5-5	TRBJ2-6	.	.	CASSFTKPPGPPGANVLTF	TGTGCCAGCAGCTTTACTAAACCTCCAGGGCCCCCTGGGGCCAACGTCCTGACTTTC
TRBV7-2	TRBJ2-2	once	.	CASSLLSNLAGELFF	TGTGCCAGCAGCTTATTAAGCAACTTAGCCGGGGAGCTGTTTTTT
TRBV12-3/TRBV12-4	TRBJ2-7	.	TRBD2	CASSFGAGGEVEQYF	TGTGCCAGCAGTTTTGGAGCGGGAGGAGAGGTCGAGCAGTACTTC
TRBV7-9	TRBJ2-1	once	TRBD1	CASSSPGQGKEQFF	TGTGCCAGCAGCTCGCCGGGACAGGGGAAGGAGCAGTTCTTC
TRBV20-1	TRBJ1-5	.	.	CSARWENSNQPQHF	TGCAGTGCTAGATGGGAGAATAGCAATCAGCCCCAGCATTTT
TRBV10-3	TRBJ1-6	.	.	CAISGGTSGSPLHF	TGTGCCATCAGTGGAGGGACTTCGGGTTCACCCCTCCACTTT
TRBV2	TRBJ2-5	few	TRBD2	CASARTSGIQETQYF	TGTGCCAGTGCTAGGACTAGCGGAATTCAAGAGACCCAGTACTTC
TRBV20-1	TRBJ1-5	.	.	CSAPSGGIGNQPQHF	TGCAGTGCTCCCTCGGGGGGTATTGGCAATCAGCCCCAGCATTTT
TRBV20-1	TRBJ1-1	.	.	CNAQGLDTEAFF	TGCAATGCACAGGGATTGGACACTGAAGCTTTCTTT
TRBV7-2	TRBJ1-4	many	.	CASSSRGSNEKLFF	TGTGCCAGCAGCTCCCGGGGGTCTAATGAAAAACTGTTTTTT
TRBV28	TRBJ2-4	.	.	CASSLGVGGNIQYF	TGTGCCAGCAGTTTAGGGGTCGGCGGGAACATTCAGTACTTC
TRBV4-2	TRBJ2-2	once	TRBD1	CASSPRERTGGVGELFF	TGTGCCAGCAGCCCGAGAGAGAGGACAGGGGGTGTCGGGGAGCTGTTTTTT
TRBV6-5	TRBJ2-3	many	.	CASSYTYPDTQYF	TGTGCCAGCAGTTACACTTACCCAGATACGCAGTATTTT
TRBV14	TRBJ2-5	.	TRBD1	CASSQDQGAGETQYF	TGTGCCAGCAGCCAAGATCAGGGGGCGGGAGAGACCCAGTACTTC
TRBV29-1	TRBJ2-7	many	.	CSVEGAVPRGREQYF	TGCAGCGTTGAAGGGGCAGTCCCGCGGGGACGGGAGCAGTACTTC
TRBV28	TRBJ2-1	.	TRBD1	CASISGTEHVNEQFF	TGTGCCAGCATCTCCGGGACAGAACACGTCAATGAGCAGTTCTTC
TRBV6-1	TRBJ1-5	.	.	CASSEFGTNQPQHF	TGTGCCAGCAGTGAATTCGGTACCAATCAGCCCCAGCATTTT
TRBV12-3/TRBV12-4	TRBJ2-3	.	.	CASSPSPRVGDTQYF	TGTGCCAGCAGCCCTTCCCCCCGGGTAGGGGATACGCAGTATTTT
TRBV20-1	TRBJ2-7	once	TRBD2	CSASAGDLCEQYF	TGCAGTGCTAGCGCGGGAGACTTGTGCGAGCAGTACTTC
TRBV3-1	TRBJ2-1	.	TRBD2	CASSQGGTSGIYNGQFF	TGTGCCAGCAGCCAAGGGGGAACGAGCGGGATATACAATGGGCAGTTCTTC
TRBV10-3	TRBJ2-1	.	.	CAISGERDEQFF	TGTGCCATCAGTGGTGAGCGGGATGAGCAGTTCTTC
TRBV21-1	TRBJ1-5	few	.	CASSHPGSGQPQHF	TGTGCCAGCAGCCACCCCGGGTCAGGTCAGCCCCAGCATTTT
TRBV2	TRBJ2-6	few	.	CASSDGYSGANVLTF	TGTGCCAGCAGTGATGGGTACTCTGGGGCCAACGTCCTGACTTTC
TRBV4-3	TRBJ2-3	.	TRBD2	CASSPQMASGITDTQYF	TGCGCCAGCAGCCCCCAAATGGCTAGCGGCATCACAGATACGCAGTATTTT
TRBV7-2	TRBJ1-2	many	.	CASSLSGGDNYGYTF	TGTGCCAGCAGCTTGTCCGGGGGGGATAACTATGGCTACACCTTC
TRBV4-3	TRBJ1-1	few	.	CASKTTGLNTEAFF	TGCGCCAGCAAAACAACAGGGCTGAACACTGAAGCTTTCTTT
TRBV5-1	TRBJ1-2	once	TRBD1	CASSGNWDRGLVDYGYTF	TGCGCCAGCAGCGGTAACTGGGACAGGGGGCTTGTAGACTATGGCTACACCTTC
TRBV20-1	TRBJ2-5	.	TRBD1	CSARHDRANGQYF	TGCAGTGCTAGACACGACAGGGCAAATGGGCAGTACTTC
TRBV20-1	TRBJ2-3	once	TRBD2	CSARDQGGRGSDTQYF	TGCAGTGCTAGAGATCAGGGCGGGAGGGGATCAGATACGCAGTATTTT
TRBV10-3	TRBJ2-3	.	.	CAIRGARGRSTDTQYF	TGTGCCATCAGGGGGGCGAGGGGTAGGTCGACAGATACGCAGTATTTT
TRBV7-3	TRBJ2-6	few	.	CASSLTVPSSGANVLTF	TGTGCCAGCAGCTTAACGGTCCCGAGCTCTGGGGCCAACGTCCTGACTTTC
TRBV6-1	TRBJ1-1	.	.	CASRRGQHNMNTEAFF	TGTGCCAGCAGAAGAGGACAGCATAACATGAACACTGAAGCTTTCTTT
TRBV12-3/TRBV12-4	TRBJ1-5	.	TRBD1	CASSLVVRVRTGDSNQPQHF	TGTGCCAGCAGTTTAGTGGTAAGAGTAAGGACAGGAGATAGCAATCAGCCCCAGCATTTT
TRBV7-2	TRBJ2-3	many	TRBD2	CASSIGLAVTDTQYF	TGTGCCAGCAGCATAGGACTAGCGGTCACAGATACGCAGTATTTT
TRBV29-1	TRBJ2-7	.	.	CSGRDETYEQYF	TGCAGCGGGCGGGACGAGACCTACGAGCAGTACTTC
TRBV5-1	TRBJ1-2	many	.	CASSLEGATTHYGYTF	TGCGCCAGCAGCTTGGAAGGAGCAACAACCCACTATGGCTACACCTTC
TRBV18	TRBJ2-1	many	TRBD1	CASSPGQDNEQFF	TGTGCCAGCTCCCCTGGACAGGACAATGAGCAGTTCTTC
TRBV5-1	TRBJ2-3	.	.	CASSSPLSADTQYF	TGCGCCAGCAGCTCTCCTCTGAGCGCAGATACGCAGTATTTT
TRBV27	TRBJ2-3	.	.	CASSLGVIGTDTQYF	TGTGCCAGCAGTTTAGGAGTGATTGGCACGGATACGCAGTATTTT
TRBV6-1	TRBJ1-5	.	.	CASSGGQEDQPQHF	TGTGCCAGCAGTGGGGGACAAGAAGATCAGCCCCAGCATTTT
TRBV12-3/TRBV12-4	TRBJ1-5	.	.	CASSPGVFSNQPQHF	TGTGCCAGCAGTCCCGGAGTGTTTAGCAATCAGCCCCAGCATTTT
TRBV5-1	TRBJ2-3	few	.	CASSLDPTSTDTQYF	TGCGCCAGCAGCCTAGACCCGACCAGCACAGATACGCAGTATTTT
TRBV6-5	TRBJ2-1	few	TRBD2	CASREQREGRNEQFF	TGTGCCAGCAGGGAGCAGCGGGAGGGCCGCAATGAGCAGTTCTTC